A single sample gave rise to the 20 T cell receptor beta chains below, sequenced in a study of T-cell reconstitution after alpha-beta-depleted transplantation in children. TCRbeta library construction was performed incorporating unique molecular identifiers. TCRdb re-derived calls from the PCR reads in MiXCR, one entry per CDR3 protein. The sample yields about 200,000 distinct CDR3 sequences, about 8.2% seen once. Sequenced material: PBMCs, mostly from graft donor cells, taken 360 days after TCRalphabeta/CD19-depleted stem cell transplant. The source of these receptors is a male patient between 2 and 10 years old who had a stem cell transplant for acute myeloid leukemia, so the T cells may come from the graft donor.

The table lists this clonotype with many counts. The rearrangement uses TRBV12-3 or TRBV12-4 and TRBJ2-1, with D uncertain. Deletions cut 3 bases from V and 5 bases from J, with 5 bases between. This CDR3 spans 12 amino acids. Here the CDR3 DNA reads TGTGCCAGCAGTTTTAACGACAATGAGCAGTTCTTC. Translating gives CASSFNDNEQFF.

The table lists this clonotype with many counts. CDR3: CSVSQGLANTEAFF. Written as DNA, the CDR3 is TGCAGCGTTTCTCAGGGACTCGCGAACACTGAAGCTTTCTTT. This chain joins TRBV29-1 and TRBJ1-1; TRBD1 might be the D (5 bases). The CDR3 sequence is 14 residues long. Germline-derived CDR1 and CDR2 are SQVTM and ANQGSEA. Trimming took off 5 bases at V and 1 base at J, with 14 bases between the two ends.

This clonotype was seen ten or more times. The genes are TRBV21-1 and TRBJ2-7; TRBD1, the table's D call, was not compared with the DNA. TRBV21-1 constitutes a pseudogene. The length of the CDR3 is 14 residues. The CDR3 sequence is CASSKVGGSYEQYV. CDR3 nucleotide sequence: TGTGCCAGCAGCAAAGTGGGGGGGTCCTACGAGCAGTACGTC.

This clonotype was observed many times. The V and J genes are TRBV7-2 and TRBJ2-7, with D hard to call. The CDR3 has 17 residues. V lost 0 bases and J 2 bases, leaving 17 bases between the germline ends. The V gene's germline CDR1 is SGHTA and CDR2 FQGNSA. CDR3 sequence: CASSLAHGMGQTYEQYF. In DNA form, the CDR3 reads TGTGCCAGCAGCTTAGCGCACGGAATGGGCCAAACCTACGAGCAGTACTTC.

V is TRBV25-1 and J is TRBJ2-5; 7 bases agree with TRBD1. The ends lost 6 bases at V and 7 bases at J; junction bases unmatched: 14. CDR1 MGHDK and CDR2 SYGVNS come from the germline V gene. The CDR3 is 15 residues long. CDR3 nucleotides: TGTGCCAGCAGCATCACAGGGGTGTCGGTTGGGACCCAGTACTTC. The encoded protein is CASSITGVSVGTQYF.

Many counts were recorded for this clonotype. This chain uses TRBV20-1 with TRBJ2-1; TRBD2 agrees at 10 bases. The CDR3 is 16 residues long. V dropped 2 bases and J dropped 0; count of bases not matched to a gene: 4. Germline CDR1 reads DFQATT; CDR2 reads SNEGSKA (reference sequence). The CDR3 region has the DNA TGCAGTGCTAGACCTAGCGGGGGCCTCTCCTACAATGAGCAGTTCTTC. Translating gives CSARPSGGLSYNEQFF.

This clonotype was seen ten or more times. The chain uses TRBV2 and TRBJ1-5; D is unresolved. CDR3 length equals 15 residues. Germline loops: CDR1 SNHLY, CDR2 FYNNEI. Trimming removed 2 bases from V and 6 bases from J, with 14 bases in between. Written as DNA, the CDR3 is TGTGCCAGCAGTGAACCCCGGGATCGAGCTCAGCCCCAGCATTTT. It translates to CASSEPRDRAQPQHF.

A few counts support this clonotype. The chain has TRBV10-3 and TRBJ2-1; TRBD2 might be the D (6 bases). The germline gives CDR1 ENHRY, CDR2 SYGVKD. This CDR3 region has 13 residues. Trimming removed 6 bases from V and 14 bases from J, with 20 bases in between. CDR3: CAISPASGLREFF. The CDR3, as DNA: TGTGCCATCAGCCCTGCTTCGGGACTTCGGGAGTTCTTC.

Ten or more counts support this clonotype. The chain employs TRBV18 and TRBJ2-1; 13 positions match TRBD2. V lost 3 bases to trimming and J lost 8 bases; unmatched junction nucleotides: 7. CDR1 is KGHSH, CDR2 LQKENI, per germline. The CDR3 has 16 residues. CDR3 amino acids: CASSPLLAGGMDEQFF. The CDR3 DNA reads TGTGCCAGCTCACCTCTACTAGCGGGAGGGATGGATGAGCAGTTCTTC. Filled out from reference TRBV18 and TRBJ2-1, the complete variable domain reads NAGVMQNPRHLVRRRGQEARLRCSPMKGHSHVYWYRQLPEEGLKFMVYLQKENIIDESGMPKERFSAEFPKEGPSILRIQQVVRGDSAAYFCASSPLLAGGMDEQFFGPGTRLTVL.

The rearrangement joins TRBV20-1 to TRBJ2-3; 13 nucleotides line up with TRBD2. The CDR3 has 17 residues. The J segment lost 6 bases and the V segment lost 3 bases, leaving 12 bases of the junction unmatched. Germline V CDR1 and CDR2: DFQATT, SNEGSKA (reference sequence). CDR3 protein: CSASWGVGLAGNDTQYF. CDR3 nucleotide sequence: TGCAGTGCTAGTTGGGGAGTGGGACTAGCGGGGAATGATACGCAGTATTTT.

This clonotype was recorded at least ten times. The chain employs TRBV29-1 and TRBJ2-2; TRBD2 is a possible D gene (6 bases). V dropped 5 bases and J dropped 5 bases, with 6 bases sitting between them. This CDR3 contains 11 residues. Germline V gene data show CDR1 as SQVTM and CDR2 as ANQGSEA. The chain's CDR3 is CSVSGTGELFF. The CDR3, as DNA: TGCAGCGTTAGCGGGACCGGGGAGCTGTTTTTT.

The CDR3 DNA is TGTGCCAGCAGCCGATCTAGCGGGAGTAGCGGGGAGCTGTTTTTT. Residues: CASSRSSGSSGELFF. This chain uses TRBV7-8 with TRBJ2-2, with 10 bases fitting TRBD2. V lost 5 bases, J lost 7 bases, and 7 bases stayed unmatched. Germline CDR1 is SGHVS and CDR2 is FQNEAQ. The CDR3 is made up of 15 amino acids.

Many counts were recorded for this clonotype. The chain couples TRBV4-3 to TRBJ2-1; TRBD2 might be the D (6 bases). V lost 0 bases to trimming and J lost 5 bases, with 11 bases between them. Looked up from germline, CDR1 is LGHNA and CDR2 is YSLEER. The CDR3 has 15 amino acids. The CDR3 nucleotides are TGCGCCAGCAGCCAAGAGGGAGGACCGAACAATGAGCAGTTCTTC. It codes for CASSQEGGPNNEQFF.

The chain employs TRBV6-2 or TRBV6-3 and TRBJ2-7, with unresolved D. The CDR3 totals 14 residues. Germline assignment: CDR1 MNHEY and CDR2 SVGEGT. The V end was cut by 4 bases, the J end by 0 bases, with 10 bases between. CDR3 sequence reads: CASSFSPTSYEQYF. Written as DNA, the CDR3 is TGTGCCAGCAGTTTCAGTCCGACCTCCTACGAGCAGTACTTC.

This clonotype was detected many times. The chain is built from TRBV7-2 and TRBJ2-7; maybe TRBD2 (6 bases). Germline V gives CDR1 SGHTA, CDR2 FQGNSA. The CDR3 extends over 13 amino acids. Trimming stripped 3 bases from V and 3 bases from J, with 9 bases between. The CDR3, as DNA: TGTGCCAGCAGCTTGGCGCGGGACTACGAGCAGTACTTC. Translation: CASSLARDYEQYF. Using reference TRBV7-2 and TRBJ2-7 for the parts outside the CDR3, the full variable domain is GAGVSQSPSNKVTEKGKDVELRCDPISGHTALYWYRQSLGQGLEFLIYFQGNSAPDKSGLPSDRFSAERTGGSVSTLTIQRTQQEDSAVYLCASSLARDYEQYFGPGTRLTVT.

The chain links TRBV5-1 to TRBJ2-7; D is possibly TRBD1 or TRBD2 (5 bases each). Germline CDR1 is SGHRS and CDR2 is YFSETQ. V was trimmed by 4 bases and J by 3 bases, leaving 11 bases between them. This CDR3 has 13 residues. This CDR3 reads CASSVGRDYEQYF. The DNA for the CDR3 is TGCGCCAGCAGCGTGGGACGGGACTACGAGCAGTACTTC.

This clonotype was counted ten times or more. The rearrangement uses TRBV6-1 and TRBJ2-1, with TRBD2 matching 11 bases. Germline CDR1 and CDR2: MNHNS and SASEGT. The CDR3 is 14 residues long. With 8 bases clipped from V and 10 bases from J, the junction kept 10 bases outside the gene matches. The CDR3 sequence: CASSGLAGALEQFF. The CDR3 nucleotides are TGTGCCAGCTCCGGACTAGCGGGTGCCCTCGAGCAGTTCTTC.

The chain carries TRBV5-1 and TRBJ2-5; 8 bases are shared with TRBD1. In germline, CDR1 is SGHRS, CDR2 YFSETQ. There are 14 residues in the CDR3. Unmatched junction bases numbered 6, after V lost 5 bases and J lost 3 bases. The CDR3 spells CASSRTGLKETQYF. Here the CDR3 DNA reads TGCGCCAGCAGTAGGACAGGGCTTAAAGAGACCCAGTACTTC.

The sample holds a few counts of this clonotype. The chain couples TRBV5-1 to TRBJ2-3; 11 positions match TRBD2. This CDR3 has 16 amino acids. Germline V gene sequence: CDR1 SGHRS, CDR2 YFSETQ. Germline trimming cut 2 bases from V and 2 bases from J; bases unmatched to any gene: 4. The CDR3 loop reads CASSFPSGGLTDTQYF. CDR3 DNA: TGCGCCAGCAGCTTCCCTAGCGGGGGGCTCACAGATACGCAGTATTTT.

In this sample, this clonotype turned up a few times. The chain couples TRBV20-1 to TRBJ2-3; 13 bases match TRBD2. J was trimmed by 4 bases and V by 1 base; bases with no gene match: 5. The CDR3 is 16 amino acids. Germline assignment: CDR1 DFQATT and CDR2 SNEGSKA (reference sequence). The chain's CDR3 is CSARGLAGGVADTQYF. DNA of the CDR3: TGCAGTGCTAGAGGACTAGCGGGGGGCGTAGCAGATACGCAGTATTTT.